This is a list of T cell receptor beta chains from one sample in a study of Ad26.COV2.S vaccination and SARS-CoV-2 variants. Assay used: immunoSEQ multiplex PCR; TCRdb lists only in-frame clones, some missing. Of about 680,000 clones listed, 80% to 90% are singletons. Source: peripheral blood, taken in a trial of Ad26.COV2.S vaccine versus placebo. These receptors were taken from a person aged 18-60 years who received the Ad26.COV2.S COVID-19 vaccine or a placebo. CDR3s include the opening cysteine and the closing phenylalanine or tryptophan. The order of the fields is clone size, V gene, D gene, J gene, CDR3 DNA, CDR3 protein. D genes are given only for firm matches. Only part of the rows carry a size: once, few, many, or a class if the clone is expanded.

>.|TRBV5-1|.|TRBJ2-7
TGCGCCAGCAGCTTGGCCGGTGGGGGCGGGAGTGGCCACGAGCAGTACTTC
CASSLAGGGGSGHEQYF
>.|TRBV3-1/TRBV3-2|.|TRBJ1-5
TGTGCCAGCAGCCAAGGTCAGGGCACCAATCAGCCCCAGCATTTT
CASSQGQGTNQPQHF
>once|TRBV19|TRBD1|TRBJ1-6
TGTGCCAGTAGTACCGGGACAGGGAAATCACCCCTCCACTTT
CASSTGTGKSPLHF
>.|TRBV13|.|TRBJ2-7
TGTGCCAGCAGCCCTAGGACCCCGCAGTCCTACGAGCAGTACTTC
CASSPRTPQSYEQYF
>.|TRBV15|.|TRBJ2-2
TGTGCCACCAGTGGAAAAGGGGAGACAAGGACCGGGGAGCTGTTTTTT
CATSGKGETRTGELFF
>few|TRBV6-5|TRBD1|TRBJ2-7
TGTGCCAGCAGTCGGGACAGCTACGAGCAGTACTTC
CASSRDSYEQYF
>.|TRBV19|TRBD2|TRBJ2-2
TGTGCCAGTAGTGTCCCGGGACTAGCGGGATATTCGAACACCGGGGAGCTGTTTTTT
CASSVPGLAGYSNTGELFF
>few|TRBV7-2|TRBD2|TRBJ2-1
TGTGCCAGCAGCCCCCCTGGCGGGGGATACAATGAGCAGTTCTTC
CASSPPGGGYNEQFF
>.|TRBV28|TRBD1|TRBJ1-1
TGTGCCAGCAGCCTTCATCAGGGGGGGAGCACTGAAGCTTTCTTT
CASSLHQGGSTEAFF
>.|TRBV19|TRBD2|TRBJ2-3
TGTGCCAGTAGTATACGCGGGAGGGGGGGGCTAGCGGGAGTTCGGAATACGCAGTATTTT
CASSIRGRGGLAGVRNTQYF
>.|TRBV18|.|TRBJ2-3
TGTGCCAGCTCACCACCGACTTTGACAGATACGCAGTATTTT
CASSPPTLTDTQYF
>.|TRBV12-3/TRBV12-4|.|TRBJ2-5
TGTGCCAGCAGTTTAGGCGAGCGGGAGACCCAGTACTTC
CASSLGERETQYF
>.|TRBV6-2/TRBV6-3|TRBD2|TRBJ2-7
TGTGCCAGCAGTTACCAGAGGGAGGGCCTGGCCGAGCAGTACTTC
CASSYQREGLAEQYF
>once|TRBV7-8|TRBD1|TRBJ1-1
TGTGCCAGCAGGGGACAGGGGGGCACTGAAGCTTTCTTT
CASRGQGGTEAFF
>.|TRBV5-1|TRBD1|TRBJ1-2
TGCGCCAGCAGCTTACAGGACAGGAACTATGGCTACACCTTC
CASSLQDRNYGYTF
>.|TRBV30|.|TRBJ2-7
TGTGCCTGGAGTTCCAGGGGGGTCGAGCAGTACTTC
CAWSSRGVEQYF
>.|TRBV2|.|TRBJ1-2
TGTGCCAGCAGTGCCAACAGGGTGGAACTCTATGGCTACACCTTC
CASSANRVELYGYTF
>.|TRBV7-9|.|TRBJ2-5
TGTGCCAGCAGCTTCGCAGGGACTCTGGAGGAGACCCAGTACTTC
CASSFAGTLEETQYF
>.|TRBV24-1|.|TRBJ2-3
TGTGCCACCAGTAGTTCTTCGGGAGTAATCGGCAATACGCAGTATTTT
CATSSSSGVIGNTQYF
>.|TRBV2|.|TRBJ1-2
TGTGCCAGTACGGAGTCATTCAACTATGGCTACACCTTC
CASTESFNYGYTF
>.|TRBV6-5|.|TRBJ1-2
TGTGCCAGCAGTTACCGCAGGGGTGACTATGGCTACACCTTC
CASSYRRGDYGYTF
>once|TRBV4-1|TRBD2|TRBJ2-2
TGCGCCAGCAGCCCCTTAAATGAGCGGGGAACCGGGGAGCTGTTTTTT
CASSPLNERGTGELFF